This T cell receptor (beta chain) was sequenced during a study of blood T cell repertoires in COVID-19. On the study more broadly: The analysed material was cDNA or gDNA that came from T cells, B-cell-depleted T cells, or PBMCs.

V was shortened by 3 bases and J by 9 bases, with 18 bases between the two germline ends. The CDR3 is made up of 14 amino acids. Germline V gene lookup returns CDR1 SGHNT and CDR2 YYREEE (reference sequence). As processed by the authors: Reference gene primer amplification gave estimated nucleated cell counts. This table comes from immunoSEQ multiplex PCR, and its TCRdb copy is limited to in-frame clones, with some not included. The DNA was the basis for D and trimming; V, J and clone size are from that table. The data contain 150,000 to 200,000 clones, more than 75% of them singletons. Material for sequencing was peripheral blood. This receptor was identified in a human donor in a cohort sampled during active COVID-19. The chain is built from TRBV5-4 and TRBJ1-1, with D perhaps TRBD1 (6 bases). The CDR3 protein is CASSSLTGPFKAFF. Written as DNA, the CDR3 is TGTGCCAGCAGCTCGCTGACAGGCCCATTCAAAGCTTTCTTT.